This T cell receptor (beta chain) was recovered during a study of healthy donors' naive CD4 and CD8 T cells. TCR libraries were built from 500 to 600 ng of total RNA by linear amplification. A single record per CDR3 protein comes from TCRdb applying MiXCR to the reads. The table has 180,000 or so distinct CDR3 sequences, nearly 75% seen once. The CDR3 runs to 14 residues. Between the trimmed V and J ends, which lost 1 base and 3 bases, there was a span of 10 bases. Per the germline V gene, CDR1 is SQVTM and CDR2 is ANQGSEA. The gene calls are TRBV29-1 and TRBJ2-1; D might be TRBD2 (5 bases). Material: naive CD4+ and CD8+ T cells sorted from blood, pooled from several donors. The receptor was isolated from a pool of human donors in good health; the sample pools cells from several healthy donors. The CDR3: CSVEGTGSYNEQFF. The CDR3 DNA is TGCAGCGTTGAAGGAACGGGGAGCTACAATGAGCAGTTCTTC.